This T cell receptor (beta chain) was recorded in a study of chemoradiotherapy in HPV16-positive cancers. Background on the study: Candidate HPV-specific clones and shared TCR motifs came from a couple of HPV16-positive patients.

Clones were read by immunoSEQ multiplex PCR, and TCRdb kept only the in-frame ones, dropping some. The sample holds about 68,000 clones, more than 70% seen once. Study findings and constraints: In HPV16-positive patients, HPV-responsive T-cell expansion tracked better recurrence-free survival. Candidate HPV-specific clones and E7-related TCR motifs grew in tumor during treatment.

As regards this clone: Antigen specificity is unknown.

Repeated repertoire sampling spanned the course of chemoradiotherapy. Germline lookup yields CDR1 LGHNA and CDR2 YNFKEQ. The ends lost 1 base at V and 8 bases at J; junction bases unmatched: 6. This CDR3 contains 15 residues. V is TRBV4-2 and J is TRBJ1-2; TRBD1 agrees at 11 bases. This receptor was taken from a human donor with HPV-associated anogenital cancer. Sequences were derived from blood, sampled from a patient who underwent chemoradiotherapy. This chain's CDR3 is CASSQGGQGALGYTF. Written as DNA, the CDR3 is TGTGCCAGCAGCCAAGGTGGACAGGGGGCTTTAGGCTACACCTTC.